The rows below give T cell receptor beta chains drawn from one sample of a study of T cells in Graves' hyperthyroidism and ophthalmopathy. Each CDR3 protein is one row after TCRdb ran MiXCR on the multiplex PCR reads. Of 250,000 to 400,000 distinct CDR3 sequences listed, roughly 15% are singletons. The source material was blood. Receptors originate from a woman aged 40 to 50 with Graves' ophthalmopathy. The CDR3 runs from the conserved cysteine through the conserved F or W. A D gene is named only where the DNA matches it firmly. Only part of the rows carry a size: once, few, many, or a class if the clone is expanded.

>TRBJ2-3|NA|TRBV11-3|many
TGTGCCAGCAGTGACCCGGGGGGCACAGATACGCAGTATTTT
CASSDPGGTDTQYF
>TRBJ2-5|NA|TRBV27|many
TGTGCCAGCAGTTTCCTCCGGGGGGCTAGCCAAGAGACCCAGTACTTC
CASSFLRGASQETQYF
>TRBJ1-4|NA|TRBV20-1|few
TGCAGTGCTAGGGTTTCGGGGGCGCAAGAAAAACTGTTTTTT
CSARVSGAQEKLFF
>TRBJ2-1|TRBD2|TRBV6-1|many
TGTGCCAGCAGACCAATAGCGGGAGTCAATGAGCAGTTCTTC
CASRPIAGVNEQFF
>TRBJ2-1|TRBD2|TRBV27|NA
TGTGCCAGCAGTTTATATAGCGGGGGGTCCTACAATGAGCAGTTCTTC
CASSLYSGGSYNEQFF
>TRBJ1-5|NA|TRBV7-9|many
TGTGCCAGCAGCGCCTGGTTGGGGCAGCCCCAGCATTTT
CASSAWLGQPQHF
>TRBJ1-5|TRBD1|TRBV3-1|few
TGTGCCAGCAGCGCCCGGGACAGGAATCAGCCCCAGCATTTT
CASSARDRNQPQHF
>TRBJ2-7|NA|TRBV2|many
TGTGCCAGCAAAACAGGGCGTAATGATCCCGAGCAGTACTTC
CASKTGRNDPEQYF
>TRBJ2-1|TRBD1|TRBV7-6|few
TGTGCCAGCAGCTTAGGGGACAGTCACAATGAGCAGTTCTTC
CASSLGDSHNEQFF
>TRBJ2-5|NA|TRBV5-1|once
TGCGCCAGCAGCCCTGTCGGGACAAGCGCCTCAGGGACCCAGTACTTC
CASSPVGTSASGTQYF
>TRBJ2-1|TRBD2|TRBV19|few
TGTGCCAGTAGTAGGACTAGCGGGGGGCCGAGGAATGAGCAGTTCTTC
CASSRTSGGPRNEQFF
>TRBJ1-1|NA|TRBV7-8|many
TGTGCCAGCAGCCAGCACGGGACGGTGAACACTGAAGCTTTCTTT
CASSQHGTVNTEAFF
>TRBJ1-2|NA|TRBV6-9|few
TGTGCCAGCAGTTACACGACAAGTTCTAACTATGGCTACACCTTC
CASSYTTSSNYGYTF
>TRBJ2-7|TRBD2|TRBV7-9|many
TGTGCCAGCAGCACCGGTGCGGGAGATAAAAGGCAGTACTTC
CASSTGAGDKRQYF
>TRBJ2-7|TRBD2|TRBV5-1|many
TGCGCCAGCTGCCCACTAGCGGGGGCCCACGAGCAGTACTTC
CASCPLAGAHEQYF
>TRBJ2-7|NA|TRBV28|many
TGTGCCAGCAGGGGGGCGGCAGGAGGGTTCTACGAGCAGTACTTC
CASRGAAGGFYEQYF
>TRBJ2-5|NA|TRBV20-1|many
TGCAGTGCTAGAGATGCGGCAGGGTGGGAGACCCAGTACTTC
CSARDAAGWETQYF
>TRBJ1-6|NA|TRBV3-1|NA
TGTGCCAGCAGCCAAAATTTCAGGGGTCGCGACAGACCTTTACCCCTCCACTTT
CASSQNFRGRDRPLPLHF
>TRBJ2-7|NA|TRBV29-1|NA
TGCAGCGTTGAGGGCAAGAGCTCCTACGAGCAGTACTTC
CSVEGKSSYEQYF
>TRBJ1-5|NA|TRBV19|NA
TGTGCCAGTAGTCCCTTGGACATCGTGAATCAGCCCCAGCATTTT
CASSPLDIVNQPQHF
>TRBJ2-1|TRBD1|TRBV12-3/TRBV12-4|many
TGTGCCAGCACCCCGGACAGGTACAATGAGCAGTTCTTC
CASTPDRYNEQFF
>TRBJ2-7|NA|TRBV12-3/TRBV12-4|many
TGTGCCAGCAGTTTAGGGTCGTCCGAGCAGTACTTC
CASSLGSSEQYF
>TRBJ2-5|NA|TRBV28|many
TGTGCCAGCAGTCCTAGACAGATTCAAGAGACCCAGTACTTC
CASSPRQIQETQYF
>TRBJ1-5|NA|TRBV6-1|many
TGTGCCAGCAGTGCCCAGGGTCTAGAAAAGCCCCAGCATTTT
CASSAQGLEKPQHF
>TRBJ2-1|NA|TRBV20-1|many
TGCAGTGCTAGGTACAGGGAACTAAGCTCCTACAATGAGCAGTTCTTC
CSARYRELSSYNEQFF
>TRBJ2-2|TRBD2|TRBV5-1|NA
TGCGCCAGCAGTAAAACTAGCGGGGGGGCCGCTTCCGGGGAGCTGTTTTTT
CASSKTSGGAASGELFF
>TRBJ2-1|TRBD2|TRBV27|many
TGTGCCAGCAGTTTCGGGCTAGCGGGAGGCAATGAGCAGTTCTTC
CASSFGLAGGNEQFF
>TRBJ2-7|TRBD2|TRBV10-2|many
TGCGCCAGCAGTGGGTCAATAGCAGCGGGGGGCCCAACCTACGAGCAGTACTTC
CASSGSIAAGGPTYEQYF
>TRBJ1-5|NA|TRBV12-3/TRBV12-4|many
TGTGCCAGCAGTTTAACGTCAGGGCATCAGCCCCAGCATTTT
CASSLTSGHQPQHF
>TRBJ1-5|NA|TRBV6-2/TRBV6-3|many
TGTGCCAGCACTCCGGACGGGGCTAGCAATCAGCCCCAGCATTTT
CASTPDGASNQPQHF
>TRBJ2-3|NA|TRBV2|many
TGTGCCAGCAGTTCATCAGGGTTTACTAGCACAGATACGCAGTATTTT
CASSSSGFTSTDTQYF
>TRBJ1-1|TRBD1|TRBV3-1|NA
TGTGCCAGCAGCCCCAGGGACAGGCCTAACACTGAAGCTTTCTTT
CASSPRDRPNTEAFF
>TRBJ2-2|NA|TRBV6-4|NA
TGTGCCAGCAGTGTAGACGCGGGAACCGGGGAGCTGTTTTTT
CASSVDAGTGELFF
>TRBJ2-1|NA|TRBV19|many
TGTGCCAGTAGTATGCTACGGGCCAGGGCGGGTGAGCAGTTCTTC
CASSMLRARAGEQFF
>TRBJ1-6|NA|TRBV11-2|many
TGTGCCAGCAGCCAACCGCAGGGAATATACTCACCCCTCCACTTT
CASSQPQGIYSPLHF
>TRBJ2-1|TRBD2|TRBV9|NA
TGTGCCAGCAGCCGAGGGGAGGGCTACAATGAGCAGTTCTTC
CASSRGEGYNEQFF
>TRBJ1-1|NA|TRBV28|many
TGTGCCAGCAGTCTAGAATCCCGGGCTATCGTGAACACTGAAGCTTTCTTT
CASSLESRAIVNTEAFF
>TRBJ2-5|TRBD2|TRBV6-2/TRBV6-3|NA
TGTGCCAGCAGTTCCGGGACTATGGCCCAAGAGACCCAGTACTTC
CASSSGTMAQETQYF
>TRBJ2-1|NA|TRBV7-8|NA
TGTGCCAGCAGGTCACAGGTAACGAATGAGCAGTTCTTC
CASRSQVTNEQFF
>TRBJ1-1|NA|TRBV19|many
TGTGCCAGTGCCCCAAGGGAGAACACTGAAGCTTTCTTT
CASAPRENTEAFF
>TRBJ1-3|TRBD1|TRBV20-1|few
TGCAGTGCTCTACCTACCGGGACAGGGGACGGAAACACCATATATTTT
CSALPTGTGDGNTIYF
>TRBJ1-2|NA|TRBV19|NA
TGTGCCAGTAATACCTTTGAGGGGGGGTATGGCTACACCTTC
CASNTFEGGYGYTF
>TRBJ2-7|TRBD1|TRBV19|many
TGTGCCAGTAGTAGCCGGACAGGTGTCTCCTACGAGCAGTACTTC
CASSSRTGVSYEQYF
>TRBJ2-1|NA|TRBV12-3/TRBV12-4|many
TGTGCCAGCAGTTTGACAGAATTCAATGAGCAGTTCTTC
CASSLTEFNEQFF
>TRBJ1-5|TRBD1|TRBV20-1|NA
TGCAGTGCTAGAGCCCTGGGACAGCTCGATTTAAGCAATCAGCCCCAGCATTTT
CSARALGQLDLSNQPQHF
>TRBJ2-1|TRBD2|TRBV2|many
TGTGCCATCCCGGGACTAGCGGGAGTAAATGAGCAGTTCTTC
CAIPGLAGVNEQFF
>TRBJ1-6|NA|TRBV19|few
TGTGCCAGTAGATCATCGGGTTCACCCCTCCACTTT
CASRSSGSPLHF
>TRBJ2-2|NA|TRBV28|many
TGTGCCAGCAGTTCTTGGGGTCGGGCCGGGGAGCTGTTTTTT
CASSSWGRAGELFF
>TRBJ2-7|NA|TRBV20-1|many
TGCAGTGCTAGAGGCCAACCCGGGACTCCAACCGACGAGCAGTACTTC
CSARGQPGTPTDEQYF
>TRBJ1-1|NA|TRBV3-1|NA
TGTGCCAGCAGCCAAACGGGACTGGGAGCTTTCTTT
CASSQTGLGAFF
>TRBJ1-3|NA|TRBV18|NA
TGTGCCAGCTCACCAAGTGGGACCGACGGAAACACCATATATTTT
CASSPSGTDGNTIYF
>TRBJ1-1|NA|TRBV30|NA
TGTGCCTGGAGTGTGGGGCGGAACACTGAAGCTTTCTTT
CAWSVGRNTEAFF
>TRBJ1-6|NA|TRBV6-1|NA
TGTGCCAGCAGGAGGGGGGATGTTAGCTCACCCCTCCACTTT
CASRRGDVSSPLHF
>TRBJ1-1|NA|TRBV19|few
TGTGCCAGTAGTATAGATTCAGGCGACTACACTGAAGCTTTCTTT
CASSIDSGDYTEAFF
>TRBJ1-1|NA|TRBV20-1|many
TGCAGTGCTACAAAACCAGGGAAGCCAGCTTTCTTT
CSATKPGKPAFF
>TRBJ1-2|NA|TRBV7-2|few
TGTGCCAGTAGTGGAGAAATCCGTGGCTACACCTTC
CASSGEIRGYTF
>TRBJ2-7|NA|TRBV7-9|many
TGTGCCAGCAGCGACCGGGACGAAACCTACGAGCAGTACTTC
CASSDRDETYEQYF
>TRBJ2-3|NA|TRBV29-1|many
TGCAGCGTTCGGACCCGGGTAACAGATACGCAGTATTTT
CSVRTRVTDTQYF
>TRBJ2-2|NA|TRBV9|NA
TGTGCCAGCAGCGTAGTAGGAGGCAACACCGGGGAGCTGTTTTTT
CASSVVGGNTGELFF